Listed here are 19 T cell receptor beta chains from one sample, sequenced in a study of cytomegalovirus exposure and HLA in healthy donors. The PCR used 60 Vbeta and 13 Jbeta primers. Produced via immunoSEQ multiplex PCR; TCRdb's table is partial and in-frame only. The data show over 200,000 clones, roughly four fifths seen once. Sequencing used PBMCs. Receptor source: a woman in her 40s in good health and CMV-seronegative.

The J gene is TRBJ1-1, the V gene TRBV5-1, with D unresolved. CDR1 is SGHRS and CDR2 is YFSETQ in the germline V gene. The V gene lost 4 bases and the J gene lost 1 base, with 11 bases spanning the gap. The CDR3 consists of 14 residues. CDR3 protein: CASSTGNPNTEAFF. CDR3 nucleotides: TGCGCCAGCAGCACCGGGAATCCGAACACTGAAGCTTTCTTT. The whole variable domain, remainder taken from reference TRBV5-1 and TRBJ1-1, is KAGVTQTPRYLIKTRGQQVTLSCSPISGHRSVSWYQQTPGQGLQFLFEYFSETQRNKGNFPGRFSGRQFSNSRSEMNVSTLELGDSALYLCASSTGNPNTEAFFGQGTRLTVV.

V gene TRBV12-5 combines with J gene TRBJ1-2; possibly TRBD1 for D (5 bases). Trimming removed 9 bases at V and 8 bases at J, with 22 bases between. This CDR3 spans 14 amino acids. Germline-derived CDR1 and CDR2 are LGHNT and FRNRAP. The DNA of the CDR3 is TGTGCTAGCGCCCCGAGCGGGGGAACGGAAGGCTACACCTTC. Residues: CASAPSGGTEGYTF.

J is TRBJ2-1 and V is TRBV29-1, with D perhaps TRBD2 (5 bases). The CDR3 is made up of 12 amino acids. Germline CDR1 is SQVTM and CDR2 is ANQGSEA. The V end was cut by 7 bases, the J end by 3 bases, with 10 bases between. CDR3 bases: TGCAGCGATAGAGGGCTCTACAATGAGCAGTTCTTC. Amino acids: CSDRGLYNEQFF.

CDR3 coding DNA: TGTGCCAGCAGGGAGGACAGGGGATCTCAAGAGACCCAGTACTTC. This sequence encodes CASREDRGSQETQYF. The genes are TRBV6-6 and TRBJ2-5, with TRBD1 matching 9 bases. V shed 6 bases and J 2 bases; nucleotides not matched to a gene: 7. Germline lookup yields CDR1 MNHNY and CDR2 SVGAGI (reference sequence). This CDR3 has 15 amino acids.

This chain links TRBV5-1 with TRBJ1-1, with D possibly matching TRBD1 (6 bases). There are 15 residues in the CDR3. V lost 4 bases and J 0 bases, leaving 13 bases between the germline ends. CDR1 is SGHRS and CDR2 is YFSETQ in the germline V gene. The CDR3 sequence: CASSPIQGVNTEAFF. The DNA for the CDR3 is TGCGCCAGCAGCCCTATACAGGGTGTGAACACTGAAGCTTTCTTT.

The chain has TRBV18 and TRBJ1-2, with 8 bases that match TRBD1. The germline gives CDR1 KGHSH, CDR2 LQKENI. Unmatched junction bases numbered 1, after V lost 3 bases and J lost 4 bases. The CDR3 consists of 13 residues. In DNA, the CDR3 is TGTGCCAGCTCACCGGGACAGGCCTATGGCTACACCTTC. Encoded protein: CASSPGQAYGYTF.

The chain has TRBV5-1 and TRBJ1-1, with a possible D match to TRBD1 (5 bases). V lost 0 bases and J 1 base, leaving 10 bases between the germline ends. CDR1 is SGHRS, CDR2 YFSETQ, per germline. The CDR3 is 15 amino acids. CDR3 DNA sequence: TGCGCCAGCAGCTTGGTGGGGGGTGGGAACACTGAAGCTTTCTTT. Its protein is CASSLVGGGNTEAFF.

V gene TRBV5-6 combines with J gene TRBJ1-5; 9 nucleotides match TRBD1. The CDR3 covers 13 residues. In germline, CDR1 is SGHDT, CDR2 YYEEEE. The V and J ends lost 4 bases and 10 bases, in that order; junction bases with no gene match: 6. This CDR3 reads CASSAGQGLPQHF. In DNA form, the CDR3 reads TGTGCCAGCAGCGCGGGACAGGGCCTTCCCCAGCATTTT.

This chain links TRBV7-2 with TRBJ1-1; D gene ambiguous. This CDR3 region has 13 residues. Germline V gives CDR1 SGHTA, CDR2 FQGNSA. The V end was cut by 4 bases, the J end by 0 bases, with 6 bases between. The CDR3 DNA follows: TGTGCCAGCAGCTACTCCATGAACACTGAAGCTTTCTTT. Protein sequence: CASSYSMNTEAFF.

The gene calls are TRBV27 and TRBJ1-6, with TRBD1 identical over 8 bases. The CDR3 has 16 amino acids. Germline trimming cut 4 bases from V and 7 bases from J; bases unmatched to any gene: 9. CDR1 and CDR2 from the germline V gene are MNHEY and SMNVEV (reference sequence). The CDR3 reads CASSSDTRGLNSPLHF. In DNA form, the CDR3 reads TGTGCCAGCAGTTCGGACACCAGGGGGCTAAATTCACCCCTCCACTTT.

This chain joins TRBV27 and TRBJ2-5; 10 nucleotides agree with TRBD2. Gene TRBJ2-7 matches the end of the DNA better, so the J call may be wrong. Germline V CDR1 and CDR2: MNHEY, SMNVEV (reference sequence). This CDR3 region has 14 residues. The CDR3 bases are TGTGCCAGCAGTCCTAGCGGGGGAATCAGCGAGCAGTACTTC. Protein product: CASSPSGGISEQYF.

The chain is built from TRBV18 and TRBJ1-5; no clear D gene. With 1 base removed from V and 6 bases from J, the gap between germline ends came to 7 bases. This CDR3 region has 13 residues. Germline V CDR1 and CDR2: KGHSH, LQKENI. CDR3 in DNA: TGTGCCAGCTCACCACTAGCCGGTCAGCCCCAGCATTTT. Translated: CASSPLAGQPQHF.

V is TRBV20-1 and J is TRBJ2-7; TRBD1 aligns across 7 bases. CDR3 length: 11 residues. The V segment lost 6 bases and the J segment 1 base; nucleotides outside the gene matches: 0. CDR1 and CDR2 (germline): DFQATT, SNEGSKA (reference sequence). CDR3 coding DNA: TGCAGTGCACAGGGGTCCTACGAGCAGTACTTC. This gives the protein CSAQGSYEQYF.

V is TRBV5-1 and J is TRBJ2-2; TRBD1 matches at 9 bases. CDR3 length equals 16 residues. The junction had 3 bases not matched to a gene; V was cut back by 0 bases and J by 3 bases. Germline CDR1 and CDR2: SGHRS and YFSETQ. CDR3 sequence: CASSLGWTGDTGELFF. In nucleotides, the CDR3 is TGCGCCAGCAGCTTGGGGTGGACAGGGGACACCGGGGAGCTGTTTTTT.

This sequence joins TRBV5-1 and TRBJ2-2, with D unresolved. The CDR3 totals 15 residues. V gave up 0 bases and J gave up 5 bases, with 11 bases separating them. Germline CDR1 SGHRS, CDR2 YFSETQ. The CDR3 protein is CASSLVSERTGELFF. CDR3 sequence (DNA): TGCGCCAGCAGCTTGGTCAGCGAGAGGACCGGGGAGCTGTTTTTT.

The chain employs TRBV5-5 and TRBJ1-1; TRBD1 might be the D (5 bases). Per the germline V gene, CDR1 is SGHKS and CDR2 is YYEKEE (reference sequence). The CDR3 consists of 15 residues. Trimming cost V 3 bases and J 0 bases, with 12 bases left between them. The CDR3 loop is CASSSLTAMNTEAFF. The CDR3 DNA is TGTGCCAGCAGCTCCCTGACAGCAATGAACACTGAAGCTTTCTTT.

V is TRBV7-6 and J is TRBJ1-2; TRBD1 aligns across 7 bases. The CDR3 is 13 residues long. CDR1 is SGHVS and CDR2 is FNYEAQ in the germline V gene. V shed 1 base, J shed 7 bases, and the junction held 3 bases outside the gene matches. CDR3 nucleotides: TGTGCCAGCAGCTTAGGACAGGGTGGTGGCTACACCTTC. Its protein is CASSLGQGGGYTF.

CDR3 in amino acids: CASSLDFATNEKLFF. The CDR3 DNA is TGTGCCAGCTCACTCGACTTTGCAACTAATGAAAAACTGTTTTTT. V is TRBV18 and J is TRBJ1-4; D gene uncertain. Between the trimmed V and J ends, which lost 4 bases and 0 bases, there was a span of 9 bases. The length of the CDR3 is 15 residues. Germline values: CDR1 KGHSH, CDR2 LQKENI.

The chain combines TRBV30 with TRBJ1-2; D is ambiguous. The CDR3 is 14 residues long. The germline V gene encodes CDR1 GTSNPN and CDR2 SVGIG (reference sequence). Trimming left V 0 bases short and J 0 bases short, with 8 bases between. CDR3 amino acids: CAWSVSLANYGYTF. CDR3 sequence (DNA): TGTGCCTGGAGTGTAAGCCTCGCTAACTATGGCTACACCTTC.